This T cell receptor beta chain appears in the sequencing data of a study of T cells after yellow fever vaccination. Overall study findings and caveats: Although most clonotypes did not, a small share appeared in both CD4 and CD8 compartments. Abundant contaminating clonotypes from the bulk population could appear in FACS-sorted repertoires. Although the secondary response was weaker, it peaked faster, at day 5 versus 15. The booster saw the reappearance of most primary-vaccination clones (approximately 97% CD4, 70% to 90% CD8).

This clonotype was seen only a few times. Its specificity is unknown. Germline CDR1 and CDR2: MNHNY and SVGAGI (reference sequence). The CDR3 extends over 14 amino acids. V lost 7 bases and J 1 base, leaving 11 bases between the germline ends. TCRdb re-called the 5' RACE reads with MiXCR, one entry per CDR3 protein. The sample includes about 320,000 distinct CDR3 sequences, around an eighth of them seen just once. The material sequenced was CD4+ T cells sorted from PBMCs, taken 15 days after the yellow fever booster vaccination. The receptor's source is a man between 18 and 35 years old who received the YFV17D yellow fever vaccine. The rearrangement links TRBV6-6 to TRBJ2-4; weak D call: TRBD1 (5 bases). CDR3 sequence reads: CASTADNAKNIQYF. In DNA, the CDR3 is TGTGCCAGCACCGCGGACAATGCCAAAAACATTCAGTACTTC.